Reported below is one T cell receptor (beta chain). The antigen is unknown. These data belong to a study of T cell responses to AZD1222 COVID-19 vaccine. Overall study: Analysis merged second doses at about 4 or about 12 weeks. Study outcomes and limitations: Scientists sampled the repertoires only once the peak T cell response had passed. Females outnumbered males among donors, who were mostly white British; clonal diversity was possibly underestimated. Researchers report vaccine-associated CD4 TCRs spanning spike, with dominance at 160-218 and 743-854.

The method was immunoSEQ multiplex PCR; TCRdb's version includes in-frame clones alone and lacks a portion of them. The data hold about 180,000 clones, with approximately 94% observed a single time. Sequencing was performed on peripheral blood, taken on day 0 of AZD1222 vaccination. The sequence came from an adult in good health.

The CDR3 loop reads CASSGGRSSGNTIYF. In nucleotides, the CDR3 is TGTGCCAGCTCCGGGGGCAGGAGCTCTGGAAACACCATATATTTT. The V gene is TRBV7-6, the J gene TRBJ1-3; tentative D call: TRBD1 (6 bases). CDR3 length: 15 amino acids. Trimming pared 8 bases from V and 0 bases from J, leaving 14 bases between. In germline, CDR1 is SGHVS, CDR2 FNYEAQ.